This T cell receptor (beta chain) was found in a study of T cell repertoires in cytomegalovirus infection. Study conclusions and caveats: The ex vivo response was dominated by HLA-C-restricted CMV-specific TCR beta clonotypes. Carriage of CMV together with the relevant HLA was identifiable through cumulative public TCR beta family frequency.

CDR3 length: 14 amino acids. Germline loops: CDR1 MNHNS, CDR2 SASEGT. Trimming took 3 bases from V and 0 from J, leaving 6 bases between them. In its sample, this clonotype was seen a few times. Its specificity is unknown. Using its own MiXCR run on the reads, TCRdb lists one record per CDR3 protein. In the table there are fewer than 950,000 distinct CDR3 sequences, approximately 30% of which are singletons. The input for sequencing was cultured CD8+ T cells from PBMCs, taken from culture after CMV antigen stimulation. This sequence originates from a human donor in good health (CMV status not recorded). Some clones in this sample may be carry-over from other donors' samples. The chain couples TRBV6-1 to TRBJ1-3; D uncertain. CDR3 protein: CASSEEFSGNTIYF. CDR3 DNA sequence: TGTGCCAGCAGTGAGGAGTTCTCTGGAAACACCATATATTTT.